Presented here are 24 T cell receptor beta chains from one specimen sequenced in a study of blood T cell repertoires in COVID-19. Assay: immunoSEQ multiplex PCR; the TCRdb copy retains only in-frame clones and omits some. This sample has over 40,000 clones; more than 80% occur once, and the top ten carry around 6.4%. The sequenced sample consisted of peripheral blood. These receptors were taken from a man in his 70s with active COVID-19.

The sample holds one count of this clone. The J gene is TRBJ1-2, the V gene TRBV6-2 or TRBV6-3, with D hard to call. Trimming removed 2 bases from V and 8 bases from J, with 9 bases in between. The CDR3 is 12 amino acids. Per the germline V gene, CDR1 is MNHEY and CDR2 is SVGEGT. The CDR3 bases are TGTGCCAGCAGTTACGTACCTGGCGGCTACACCTTC. It translates to CASSYVPGGYTF.

The chain couples TRBV4-3 to TRBJ2-1; weak D call: TRBD1 (5 bases). The CDR3 loop spans 14 amino acids. CDR1 LGHNA and CDR2 YSLEER come from the germline V gene. Trimming left V 3 bases short and J 5 bases short, with 11 bases between. CDR3 loop: CASSQRQGNNEQFF. As DNA, the CDR3 is TGCGCCAGCAGCCAGAGGCAGGGTAACAATGAGCAGTTCTTC.

The gene calls are TRBV10-2 and TRBJ1-5, with D perhaps matching TRBD1 (6 bases). The CDR3 loop spans 14 amino acids. Trimming removed 6 bases from V and 0 bases from J, with 9 bases in between. Germline-derived CDR1 and CDR2 are WSHSY and SAAADI. CDR3 protein: CASRGHNSNQPQHF. CDR3 bases: TGCGCCAGCAGGGGACACAATAGCAATCAGCCCCAGCATTTT.

This clone was recorded once. This rearrangement joins TRBV30 to TRBJ2-2; D call uncertain. CDR1 is GTSNPN, CDR2 SVGIG, per germline (reference sequence). CDR3 length: 13 amino acids. Trimming cost V 0 bases and J 2 bases, with 4 bases left between them. CDR3 sequence reads: CAWSVLNTGELFF. The CDR3 DNA sequence: TGTGCCTGGAGTGTACTCAACACCGGGGAGCTGTTTTTT.

V is TRBV30 and J is TRBJ2-1; 10 nucleotides align to TRBD2. Trimming cost V 3 bases and J 10 bases; bases outside gene matches: 12. Germline V lookup: CDR1 GTSNPN, CDR2 SVGIG (reference sequence). The CDR3 totals 15 residues. CDR3 DNA sequence: TGTGCCTGGAGCCTTGGGCCAGCGGGGGGGCTAGAGCAGTTCTTC. It encodes CAWSLGPAGGLEQFF.

The chain is built from TRBV7-2 and TRBJ2-1, with 9 positions matching TRBD2. This CDR3 spans 16 amino acids. With V trimmed by 7 bases and J by 6 bases, 13 bases remained unmatched. Per the germline V gene, CDR1 is SGHTA and CDR2 is FQGNSA. In DNA form, the CDR3 reads TGTGCCAGCACCGTGACTAGCGGTTACTGGTCCAATGAGCAGTTCTTC. This gives the protein CASTVTSGYWSNEQFF.

This chain uses TRBV2 with TRBJ1-1, with a tentative D call TRBD1 (5 bases). The V gene's germline CDR1 is SNHLY and CDR2 FYNNEI. The CDR3 sequence is 12 residues long. V lost 6 bases to trimming and J lost 4 bases, with 9 bases between them. CDR3 residues: CASSRGFTEAFF. CDR3 nucleotide sequence: TGTGCCAGCAGCCGGGGGTTCACTGAAGCTTTCTTT.

The V and J genes are TRBV19 and TRBJ2-7; 9 bases map to TRBD1. This CDR3 contains 14 residues. CDR1 and CDR2 (germline): LNHDA, SQIVND (reference sequence). V was pared by 5 bases and J by 2 bases, with 4 bases of the junction left unmatched. The CDR3 bases are TGTGCCAGTAGTGGACAGGGGTACGCCTACGAGCAGTACTTC. Its translation: CASSGQGYAYEQYF.

The rearrangement uses TRBV6-1 and TRBJ1-3, with 7 nucleotides matching TRBD1. The trim removed 4 bases at V and 0 bases at J, leaving 9 bases unmatched. The CDR3 extends over 17 amino acids. CDR1 is MNHNS and CDR2 is SASEGT in the germline V gene. This CDR3 is CASSGLGQDSSGNTIYF. The CDR3 DNA is TGTGCCAGCAGTGGCTTAGGACAGGACAGCTCTGGAAACACCATATATTTT.

The chain carries TRBV18 and TRBJ1-5, with D tentatively TRBD1 (6 bases). The CDR3 covers 16 residues. Germline loops: CDR1 KGHSH, CDR2 LQKENI. Trimming removed 4 bases at V and 0 bases at J, with 13 bases between. Here the CDR3 reads CASSRTGMDSNQPQHF. The DNA of the CDR3 is TGTGCCAGCTCACGCACAGGGATGGATAGCAATCAGCCCCAGCATTTT. The full variable domain, rest sourced from reference TRBV18 and TRBJ1-5, is NAGVMQNPRHLVRRRGQEARLRCSPMKGHSHVYWYRQLPEEGLKFMVYLQKENIIDESGMPKERFSAEFPKEGPSILRIQQVVRGDSAAYFCASSRTGMDSNQPQHFGDGTRLSIL.

V is TRBV5-1 and J is TRBJ2-7; no firm D call. Trimming left V 0 bases short and J 4 bases short, with 14 bases between. Per the germline V gene, CDR1 is SGHRS and CDR2 is YFSETQ. The CDR3 covers 15 residues. The CDR3 DNA is TGCGCCAGCAGCTTGGGTAGCTCTTCACCTTACGAGCAGTACTTC. Translated, it gives CASSLGSSSPYEQYF.

The chain combines TRBV6-4 with TRBJ2-5; TRBD1 might be the D (6 bases). This CDR3 is built from 15 residues. The germline V gene has CDR1 MRHNA and CDR2 SNTAGT. The ends were cut back, 5 bases at V and 4 bases at J, with 17 bases in the middle. CDR3 loop: CASSPEGGKGETQYF. The CDR3 nucleotides read TGTGCCAGCAGTCCCGAAGGGGGTAAGGGAGAGACCCAGTACTTC.

This clone was found a few times. The CDR3 sequence: CASSQDRQGYNQPQHF. Here the CDR3 DNA reads TGTGCCAGCAGCCAAGATCGCCAGGGTTACAATCAGCCCCAGCATTTT. J is TRBJ1-5 and V is TRBV4-2; TRBD1 is a possible D gene (5 bases). The CDR3 sequence is 16 residues long. Germline V gene sequence: CDR1 LGHNA, CDR2 YNFKEQ. V lost 0 bases and J 3 bases, leaving 12 bases between the germline ends.

V gene TRBV19 combines with J gene TRBJ2-2; D uncertain. This CDR3 contains 12 residues. Trimming took off 8 bases at V and 6 bases at J, with 10 bases between the two ends. Germline V gene sequence: CDR1 LNHDA, CDR2 SQIVND (reference sequence). The CDR3 sequence: CASFHVPGELFF. The DNA of the CDR3 is TGTGCCAGTTTTCATGTTCCCGGGGAGCTGTTTTTT.

V gene TRBV11-2 combines with J gene TRBJ2-5; 7 bases fit TRBD1. Germline lookup yields CDR1 SGHAT and CDR2 FQNNGV. The CDR3 sequence is 15 residues long. The J segment lost 5 bases and the V segment lost 5 bases, leaving 11 bases of the junction unmatched. The CDR3 loop is CASSHPGQRIETQYF. The CDR3 nucleotides read TGTGCCAGCAGCCATCCGGGACAGAGAATTGAGACCCAGTACTTC.

The V gene is TRBV3-1 (or the pseudogene TRBV3-2), the J gene TRBJ1-3; D remains unclear. Germline V gene sequence: CDR1 LGHDT, CDR2 YNNKEL (reference sequence). V was shortened by 0 bases and J by 5 bases, with 5 bases between the two germline ends. This CDR3 region has 13 residues. The CDR3 here is CASSQDSRNTIYF. The DNA of the CDR3 is TGTGCCAGCAGCCAAGACAGTCGAAACACCATATATTTT.

The chain recombines TRBV11-3 with TRBJ2-3, with a tentative D call TRBD2 (5 bases). The germline V gene has CDR1 SGHNT and CDR2 YENEEA. The V gene lost 5 bases and the J gene lost 0 bases, with 12 bases spanning the gap. This CDR3 has 15 residues. The CDR3 loop is CASSLGRESTDTQYF. In DNA, the CDR3 is TGTGCCAGCAGCCTCGGACGGGAAAGCACAGATACGCAGTATTTT.

The CDR3 loop is CAWSPGLAGGLGTQYF. In DNA, the CDR3 is TGTGCCTGGAGTCCCGGACTAGCGGGGGGGCTGGGGACCCAGTACTTC. The chain recombines TRBV30 with TRBJ2-5, with 15 bases fitting TRBD2. The germline CDR1 and CDR2 sequences are GTSNPN and SVGIG (reference sequence). The CDR3 is 16 residues long. V lost 2 bases, J lost 7 bases, and 8 bases stayed unmatched.

CDR3 sequence (DNA): TGTGCCAGCAGCTTATCTCATCAGGTCCAAGAGACCCAGTACTTC. It codes for CASSLSHQVQETQYF. V usage is TRBV7-2 and J usage is TRBJ2-5; D is uncertain. CDR3 length equals 15 residues. Per the germline V gene, CDR1 is SGHTA and CDR2 is FQGNSA. Trimming took 2 bases from V and 1 from J, leaving 11 bases between them.

This clone was counted once. The V call is TRBV24-1, the J call TRBJ2-5; TRBD1 might be the D (5 bases). Germline V CDR1 and CDR2: KGHDR, SFDVKD. V lost 3 bases and J lost 2, with 12 bases in between. The CDR3 consists of 15 residues. CDR3 sequence: CATSDAGHLQETQYF. In DNA form, the CDR3 reads TGTGCCACCAGTGATGCCGGACACTTACAAGAGACCCAGTACTTC.

V and J are TRBV3-1 (or the pseudogene TRBV3-2) and TRBJ1-3; 10 nucleotides line up with TRBD1. The germline gives CDR1 LGHDT, CDR2 YNNKEL (reference sequence). This CDR3 has 15 amino acids. V lost 4 bases, J lost 3 bases, and 3 bases stayed unmatched. This chain's CDR3 is CASSPTGGSGNTIYF. CDR3 coding DNA: TGTGCCAGCAGCCCGACAGGGGGCAGTGGAAACACCATATATTTT.

V and J are TRBV19 and TRBJ2-3; TRBD2 is a possible D gene (6 bases). This CDR3 is 15 amino acids long. V dropped 4 bases and J dropped 1 base, with 12 bases sitting between them. Germline-derived CDR1 and CDR2 are LNHDA and SQIVND (reference sequence). The CDR3 is CASSNGGKGTDTQYF. In DNA form, the CDR3 reads TGTGCCAGTAGTAACGGGGGAAAGGGCACAGATACGCAGTATTTT.

The V call is TRBV6-1, the J call TRBJ1-2, with 11 bases aligning to TRBD1. The length of the CDR3 is 15 residues. J gave up 4 bases and V 1 base, and 2 bases lay outside the gene matches. CDR1 and CDR2 (germline): MNHNS, SASEGT. The CDR3 is CASSEGGQGGYGYTF. Here the CDR3 DNA reads TGTGCCAGCAGTGAAGGGGGACAGGGGGGCTATGGCTACACCTTC.

The rearrangement links TRBV25-1 to TRBJ1-4, with a weak D call TRBD1 (5 bases). Trimming stripped 1 base from V and 4 bases from J, with 7 bases between. Germline CDR1 and CDR2: MGHDK and SYGVNS. The CDR3 contains 14 residues. In DNA, the CDR3 is TGTGCCAGCAGTGAATCAGGGAATAATGAAAAACTGTTTTTT. Translated, it gives CASSESGNNEKLFF.